The 18 T cell receptor beta chains reported below all come from one sample, sequenced in a study of regulatory T cells in long-lasting Graves disease. Regarding time point: newly diagnosed GD, antithyroid drugs for less than 3 months. PBMC RNA was the source of the TCR library. Sequencing libraries for TCR beta were prepared with iRepertoire HTBI primers and Arm-PCR of CDR3 regions. TCRdb re-called the multiplex PCR reads through MiXCR, storing one row per CDR3 protein. The data show approximately 440,000 distinct CDR3 sequences, with about a sixth seen just once and approximately 12% held by the top ten. These data are also associated with another study on T cells in Graves' hyperthyroidism and ophthalmopathy.

This specimen was peripheral blood mononuclear cells (PBMCs), taken at new diagnosis, from a patient treated with antithyroid drugs. The receptors were sampled from a middle-aged man with Graves disease.

In this sample, this clonotype turned up once. The chain has TRBV20-1 and TRBJ2-3; 13 nucleotides align to TRBD2. V lost 4 bases and J lost 0; bases outside the gene matches: 4. The germline V gene has CDR1 DFQATT and CDR2 SNEGSKA (reference sequence). The CDR3 is 16 residues long. The CDR3 loop reads CSAKGLAGASTDTQYF. CDR3 nucleotide sequence: TGCAGTGCTAAAGGACTAGCGGGAGCTAGCACAGATACGCAGTATTTT.

Concerning this clonotype: A much larger clone differs from this one at a single base, so this may be a read error. The chain is built from TRBV27 and TRBJ2-5; D gene uncertain. This CDR3 is built from 14 residues. Germline lookup yields CDR1 MNHEY and CDR2 SMNVEV (reference sequence). The CDR3 sequence: CASSVDGSSQTEYF. CDR3 bases: TGTGCCAGCAGTGTGGACGGAAGCAGCCAGACCGAGTACTTC.

This chain connects TRBV19 to TRBJ1-5; D is unresolved. In germline, CDR1 is LNHDA, CDR2 SQIVND (reference sequence). Trimming removed 0 bases at V and 2 bases at J, with 8 bases between. This CDR3 is 15 amino acids long. CDR3 region: CASSIEGRRNQPQHF. CDR3 nucleotides: TGTGCCAGTAGTATAGAAGGGAGGCGCAATCAGCCCCAGCATTTT.

The J gene is TRBJ2-3, the V gene TRBV20-1, with D unclear. Trimming cost V 0 bases and J 3 bases, with 7 bases left between them. CDR1 and CDR2 (germline): DFQATT, SNEGSKA (reference sequence). CDR3 length equals 13 residues. CDR3 DNA: TGCAGTGCTAGAGACCTAGGAACAGATACGCAGTATTTT. Translated: CSARDLGTDTQYF.

There are many counts of this clonotype. The rearrangement uses TRBV29-1 and TRBJ1-5, with a possible D match to TRBD1 (6 bases). From germline, CDR1 is SQVTM and CDR2 ANQGSEA. Trimming removed 6 bases at V and 4 bases at J, with 13 bases between. The CDR3 is 13 amino acids. CDR3 bases: TGCAGCGTGGCAGGGGCTCCTAATCAGCCCCAGCATTTT. Translated, it gives CSVAGAPNQPQHF.

The chain is built from TRBV2 and TRBJ2-7; 8 nucleotides agree with TRBD2. The germline CDR1 and CDR2 sequences are SNHLY and FYNNEI. V lost 6 bases, J lost 2 bases, and 6 bases stayed unmatched. This CDR3 comprises 14 residues. CDR3 nucleotides: TGTGCCAGCAGCCCCGCTAGCGGGCCCTACGAGCAGTACTTC. Its protein product is CASSPASGPYEQYF.

This clonotype occurred many times. The V and J genes are TRBV20-1 and TRBJ2-5, with a tentative D call TRBD2 (6 bases). V lost 1 base, J lost 5 bases, and 11 bases lay in between. Germline V CDR1 and CDR2: DFQATT, SNEGSKA (reference sequence). The CDR3 sequence is 13 residues long. As DNA, the CDR3 is TGCAGTGCTAGAGTTCGGGGGACGGAGACCCAGTACTTC. Translated: CSARVRGTETQYF.

This clonotype was detected ten times or more. This chain joins TRBV28 and TRBJ2-7, with D possibly being TRBD2 (6 bases). CDR1 and CDR2 from the germline V gene are MDHEN and SYDVKM. V lost 6 bases and J 6 bases, leaving 15 bases between the germline ends. The CDR3 loop spans 13 amino acids. Here the CDR3 DNA reads TGTGCCAGCAGCCTCATGGACTACTCCGAGCAGTACTTC. It specifies CASSLMDYSEQYF.

This clonotype was seen at least ten times. CDR3 nucleotides: TGCAGTGCTCGGGCAGGACACCCCGATGAGCAGTTCTTC. This translates into CSARAGHPDEQFF. This rearrangement joins TRBV20-1 to TRBJ2-1; D may be TRBD1 (5 bases). Trimming stripped 5 bases from V and 8 bases from J, with 16 bases between. This CDR3 spans 13 amino acids. In germline, CDR1 is DFQATT, CDR2 SNEGSKA (reference sequence).

The chain carries TRBV15 and TRBJ2-1; D unclear. From germline, CDR1 is LNHNV and CDR2 YYDKDF (reference sequence). V lost 0 bases, J lost 7 bases, and 7 bases lay in between. CDR3 size: 13 residues. CDR3 DNA: TGTGCCACCAGCAGAGATGAGCTAAATGAGCAGTTCTTC. Protein product: CATSRDELNEQFF.

In this sample, this clonotype turned up a few times. The chain combines TRBV20-1 with TRBJ2-7; maybe TRBD1 (6 bases). The germline gives CDR1 DFQATT, CDR2 SNEGSKA (reference sequence). This CDR3 region has 14 residues. The V and J ends lost 0 bases and 1 base respectively, with 10 bases between them. CDR3 nucleotides: TGCAGTGCTAGAGACCCACAGGGTTCCTACGAGCAGTACTTC. Protein sequence: CSARDPQGSYEQYF.

This clonotype was recorded at least ten times. This sequence joins TRBV4-2 and TRBJ2-1; D is possibly TRBD2 (5 bases). V lost 1 base, J lost 3 bases, and 13 bases lay in between. Germline V gene sequence: CDR1 LGHNA, CDR2 YNFKEQ. The CDR3 is made up of 16 amino acids. DNA of the CDR3: TGTGCCAGCAGCCAAGCGTCGTCCCGGGGCTACAATGAGCAGTTCTTC. This gives the protein CASSQASSRGYNEQFF.

This clonotype was recorded many times. This chain uses TRBV5-1 with TRBJ2-1; 11 nucleotides match TRBD2. Trimming removed 0 bases from V and 10 bases from J; junction bases left unmatched: 9. There are 16 residues in the CDR3. The germline V gene encodes CDR1 SGHRS and CDR2 YFSETQ. CDR3 protein: CASSLGGTSGFEEQFF. CDR3 sequence (DNA): TGCGCCAGCAGCTTGGGGGGGACTAGCGGCTTCGAGGAGCAGTTCTTC.

This clonotype was seen at least ten times. The V call is TRBV28, the J call TRBJ2-3; D not certain. Germline CDR1 is MDHEN and CDR2 is SYDVKM. V gave up 3 bases and J gave up 0 bases, with 10 bases separating them. CDR3 length: 15 residues. The CDR3 nucleotides read TGTGCCAGCAGTTTCTTGGCAGAGAGCACAGATACGCAGTATTTT. Translated: CASSFLAESTDTQYF.

Details on this clonotype: A single base separates this from a much larger clone, so it may be a read error. The chain has TRBV3-1 and TRBJ1-1; TRBD1 might be the D (6 bases). The CDR3 totals 13 residues. Per germline, CDR1 LGHDT and CDR2 YNNKEL (reference sequence). DNA of the CDR3: TGTGCCAGCAGCCAATATGGGGGCACTGAAGCTCTCTTT. Translation: CASSQYGGTEALF.

This clonotype was seen a few times. The chain combines TRBV5-6 with TRBJ2-5; D is undetermined. The germline V and J ends were trimmed by 5 bases and 2 bases, with 16 bases remaining between them. The V gene's germline CDR1 is SGHDT and CDR2 YYEEEE. The CDR3 is 15 amino acids. CDR3 bases: TGTGCCAGCAGTTCCGGATTTACAGTTCAAGAGACCCAGTACTTC. Protein: CASSSGFTVQETQYF. Full variable domain (missing parts from reference TRBV5-6 and TRBJ2-5): DAGVTQSPTHLIKTRGQQVTLRCSPKSGHDTVSWYQQALGQGPQFIFQYYEEEERQRGNFPDRFSGHQFPNYSSELNVNALLLGDSALYLCASSSGFTVQETQYFGPGTRLLVL.

This clonotype was picked up many times. The chain links TRBV9 to TRBJ1-2; D not certain. Trimming took 0 bases from V and 1 from J, leaving 10 bases between them. Germline CDR1 reads SGDLS; CDR2 reads YYNGEE. The CDR3 loop spans 15 amino acids. CDR3 DNA sequence: TGTGCCAGCAGCGTAGGGGCAGGAGATAACTATGGCTACACCTTC. This sequence encodes CASSVGAGDNYGYTF.

The sample holds many counts of this clonotype. This rearrangement joins TRBV2 to TRBJ1-1; no clear D. The V end lost 6 bases, the J end lost 8 bases, and 10 bases lay between the germline ends. Germline CDR1 and CDR2: SNHLY and FYNNEI. This CDR3 is built from 11 residues. In nucleotides, the CDR3 is TGTGCCAGCAGCCCTGAATCCGAAGCTTTCTTT. Its translation: CASSPESEAFF.